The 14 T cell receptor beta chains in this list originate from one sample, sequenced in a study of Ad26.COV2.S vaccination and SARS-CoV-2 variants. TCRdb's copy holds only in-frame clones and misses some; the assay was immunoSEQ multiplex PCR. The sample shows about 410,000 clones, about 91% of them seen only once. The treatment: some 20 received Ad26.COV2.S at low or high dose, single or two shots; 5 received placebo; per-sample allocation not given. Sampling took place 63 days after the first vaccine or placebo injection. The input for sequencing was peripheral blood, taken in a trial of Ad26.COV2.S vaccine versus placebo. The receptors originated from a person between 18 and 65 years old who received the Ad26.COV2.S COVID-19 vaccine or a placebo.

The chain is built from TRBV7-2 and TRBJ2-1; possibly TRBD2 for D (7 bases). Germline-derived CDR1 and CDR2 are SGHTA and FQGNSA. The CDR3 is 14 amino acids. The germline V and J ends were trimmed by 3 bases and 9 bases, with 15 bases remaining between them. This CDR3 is CASSFAGAWGEQFF. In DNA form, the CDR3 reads TGTGCCAGCAGCTTCGCGGGGGCGTGGGGTGAGCAGTTCTTC.

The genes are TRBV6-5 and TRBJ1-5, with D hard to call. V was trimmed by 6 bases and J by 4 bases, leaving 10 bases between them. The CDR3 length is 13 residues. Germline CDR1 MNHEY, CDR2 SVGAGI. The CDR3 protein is CASSESGNQPQHF. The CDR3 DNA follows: TGTGCCAGCAGCGAGTCCGGTAATCAGCCCCAGCATTTT.

DNA for the CDR3: TGTGCCAGCACCCTTATAGGCCTCGGACTAGCGCAATACAATGAGCAGTTCTTC. It is translated as CASTLIGLGLAQYNEQFF. V usage is TRBV2 and J usage is TRBJ2-1, with TRBD2 identical over 9 bases. The CDR3 loop spans 18 amino acids. The germline gives CDR1 SNHLY, CDR2 FYNNEI. V trimming: 7 bases; J trimming: 4 bases; junction bases outside the gene matches: 17.

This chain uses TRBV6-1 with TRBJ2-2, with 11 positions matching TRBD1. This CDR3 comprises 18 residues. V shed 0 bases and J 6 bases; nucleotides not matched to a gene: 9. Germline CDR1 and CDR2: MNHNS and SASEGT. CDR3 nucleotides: TGTGCCAGCAGTGAAGCGGCGGGGACAGGGGGTTTTGCCGGGGAGCTGTTTTTT. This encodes CASSEAAGTGGFAGELFF.

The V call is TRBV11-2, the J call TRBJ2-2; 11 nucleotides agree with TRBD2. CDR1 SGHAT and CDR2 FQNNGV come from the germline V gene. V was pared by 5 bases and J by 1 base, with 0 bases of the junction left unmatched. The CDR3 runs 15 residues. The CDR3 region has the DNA TGTGCCAGCAGCGGACTAGCGGGGAACACCGGGGAGCTGTTTTTT. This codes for CASSGLAGNTGELFF.

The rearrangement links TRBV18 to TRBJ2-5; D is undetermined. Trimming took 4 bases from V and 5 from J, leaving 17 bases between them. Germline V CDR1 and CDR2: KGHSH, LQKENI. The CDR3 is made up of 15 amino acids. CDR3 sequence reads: CASSQSGIQSETQYF. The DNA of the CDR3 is TGTGCCAGCTCACAGTCAGGTATTCAGTCGGAGACCCAGTACTTC.

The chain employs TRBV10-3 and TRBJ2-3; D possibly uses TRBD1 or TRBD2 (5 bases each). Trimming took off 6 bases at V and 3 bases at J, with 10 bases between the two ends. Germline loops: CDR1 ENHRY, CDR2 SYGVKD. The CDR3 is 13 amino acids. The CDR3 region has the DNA TGTGCCATCAGCGAGGGACGTACAGATACGCAGTATTTT. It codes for CAISEGRTDTQYF.

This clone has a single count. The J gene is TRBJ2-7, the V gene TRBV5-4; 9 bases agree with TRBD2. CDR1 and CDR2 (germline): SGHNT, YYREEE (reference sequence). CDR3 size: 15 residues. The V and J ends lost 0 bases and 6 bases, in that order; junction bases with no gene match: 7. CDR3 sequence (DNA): TGTGCCAGCAGCTTGGGGACTAGCGACTTCCGCGAGCAGTACTTC. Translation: CASSLGTSDFREQYF. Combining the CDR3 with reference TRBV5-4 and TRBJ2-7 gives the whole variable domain ETGVTQSPTHLIKTRGQQVTLRCSSQSGHNTVSWYQQALGQGPQFIFQYYREEENGRGNFPPRFSGLQFPNYSSELNVNALELDDSALYLCASSLGTSDFREQYFGPGTRLTVT.

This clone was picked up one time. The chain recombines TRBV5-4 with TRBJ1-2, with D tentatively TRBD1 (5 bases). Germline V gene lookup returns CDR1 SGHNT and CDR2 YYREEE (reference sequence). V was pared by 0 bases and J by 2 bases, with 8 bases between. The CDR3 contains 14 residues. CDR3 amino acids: CASSLVPGNYGYTF. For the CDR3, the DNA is TGTGCCAGCAGCTTGGTACCAGGGAACTATGGCTACACCTTC.

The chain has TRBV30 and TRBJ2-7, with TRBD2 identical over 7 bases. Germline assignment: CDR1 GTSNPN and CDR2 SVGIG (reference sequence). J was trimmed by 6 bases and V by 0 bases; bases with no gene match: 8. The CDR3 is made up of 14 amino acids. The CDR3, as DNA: TGTGCCTGGAGTGTACGAAGCGGGGCAGCCGAGCAGTACTTC. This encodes CAWSVRSGAAEQYF.

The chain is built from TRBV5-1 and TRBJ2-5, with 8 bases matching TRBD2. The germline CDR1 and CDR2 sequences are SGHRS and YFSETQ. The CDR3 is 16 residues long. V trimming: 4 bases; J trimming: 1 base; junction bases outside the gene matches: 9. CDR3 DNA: TGCGCCAGCAGCACGAGGCCGGGGGGGCCCCAAGAGACCCAGTACTTC. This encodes CASSTRPGGPQETQYF.

The CDR3 is CASSWGGLAGATYNEQFF. In DNA, the CDR3 is TGTGCCAGCAGCTGGGGGGGACTAGCGGGAGCGACGTACAATGAGCAGTTCTTC. The rearrangement uses TRBV5-4 and TRBJ2-1; 14 positions match TRBD2. With V trimmed by 3 bases and J by 4 bases, 9 bases remained unmatched. The germline CDR1 and CDR2 sequences are SGHNT and YYREEE (reference sequence). CDR3 size: 18 residues.

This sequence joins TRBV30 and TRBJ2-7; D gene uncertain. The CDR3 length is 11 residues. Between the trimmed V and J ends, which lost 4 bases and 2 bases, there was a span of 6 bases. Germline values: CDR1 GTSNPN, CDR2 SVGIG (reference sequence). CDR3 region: CAWTSTYEQYF. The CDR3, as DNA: TGTGCCTGGACCTCTACCTACGAGCAGTACTTC.

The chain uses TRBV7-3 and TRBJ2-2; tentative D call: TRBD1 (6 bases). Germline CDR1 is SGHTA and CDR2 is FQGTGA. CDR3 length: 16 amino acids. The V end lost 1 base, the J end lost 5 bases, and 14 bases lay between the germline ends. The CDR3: CASSLSIQGRTGELFF. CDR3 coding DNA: TGTGCCAGCAGCTTAAGTATCCAGGGGCGGACCGGGGAGCTGTTTTTT.